These 27 T cell receptor beta chains were all obtained from the same sample, sequenced in a study of T cells in Graves' hyperthyroidism and ophthalmopathy. Amplification of TCR beta CDR3 regions was performed using RNA transcripts as template. HTBI primers were the set used in a first-round RT-PCR of the TCR CDR3. TCRdb re-derived calls from the multiplex PCR reads in MiXCR, one entry per CDR3 protein. The sample has 300,000 to 350,000 distinct CDR3 sequences, approximately 14% seen once. The sample comprised blood. Receptors were obtained from a woman aged 25 to 45 with Graves' hyperthyroidism.

In this sample, this clonotype turned up many times. The chain couples TRBV28 to TRBJ2-1; 9 bases map to TRBD2. The CDR3 spans 16 residues. In germline, CDR1 is MDHEN, CDR2 SYDVKM. V shed 5 bases, J shed 0 bases, and the junction held 5 bases outside the gene matches. CDR3 nucleotides: TGTGCCAGCAGTAGAGCGGGAGGCCTCTCCTACAATGAGCAGTTCTTC. Amino acids: CASSRAGGLSYNEQFF.

In this sample, this clonotype turned up many times. A read error may account for a junction end that differs from germline. The chain recombines TRBV2 with TRBJ2-7, with D tentatively TRBD2 (6 bases). CDR3 length: 14 residues. Germline CDR1 is SNHLY and CDR2 is FYNNEI. CDR3 loop: CASREAGQAYEQYF. CDR3 DNA sequence: TGTGCCAGCAGGGAAGCGGGTCAAGCCTACGAGCAGTACTTC.

This clonotype was recorded at least ten times. The V call is TRBV20-1, the J call TRBJ2-3; D may match TRBD1 or TRBD2 (5 bases each). V lost 6 bases to trimming and J lost 0 bases, with 22 bases between them. CDR3 length equals 17 residues. Per germline, CDR1 DFQATT and CDR2 SNEGSKA (reference sequence). The CDR3 here is CSAGSLGAPTSTDTQYF. DNA for the CDR3: TGCAGTGCAGGGAGTCTCGGGGCCCCTACTAGCACAGATACGCAGTATTTT.

This clonotype came up many times. This chain joins TRBV15 and TRBJ2-5; no clear D. This CDR3 is 16 amino acids long. From germline, CDR1 is LNHNV and CDR2 YYDKDF (reference sequence). With 0 bases removed from V and 2 bases from J, the gap between germline ends came to 13 bases. CDR3 DNA sequence: TGTGCCACCAGCAGAGATCTTTTGCAGTCTCAAGAGACCCAGTACTTC. It yields the protein CATSRDLLQSQETQYF.

This chain joins TRBV7-9 and TRBJ1-4; D is ambiguous. Trimming removed 1 base at V and 8 bases at J, with 8 bases between. The CDR3 is 13 residues long. Germline CDR1 and CDR2: SEHNR and FQNEAQ (reference sequence). The CDR3 sequence: CASSLVGPEKLFF. The CDR3 DNA is TGTGCCAGCAGCTTAGTGGGTCCAGAAAAACTGTTTTTT.

This clonotype appeared a few times. A much larger clone differs from this one at a single base, so this may be a read error. This rearrangement joins TRBV6-2 or TRBV6-3 to TRBJ2-2; the D is unclear. The CDR3 is 12 amino acids. The germline gives CDR1 MNHEY, CDR2 SVGEGT. Trimming removed 1 base at V and 6 bases at J, with 3 bases between. CDR3 nucleotides: TGTGCCAGCAGTTACTGGTCCGGGGAGCTGTTTTTT. This sequence encodes CASSYWSGELFF.

This clonotype has a handful of counts. The V call is TRBV7-2, the J call TRBJ2-1; D is ambiguous. Germline values: CDR1 SGHTA, CDR2 FQGNSA. V gave up 1 base and J gave up 6 bases, with 7 bases separating them. The CDR3 has 13 residues. The CDR3 region is CASSLEPTNEQFF. DNA for the CDR3: TGTGCCAGCAGCTTAGAACCTACCAATGAGCAGTTCTTC.

The rearrangement uses TRBV5-1 and TRBJ2-7; D uncertain. This CDR3 is built from 15 residues. CDR1 and CDR2 from the germline V gene are SGHRS and YFSETQ. V gave up 0 bases and J gave up 6 bases, with 16 bases separating them. This CDR3 reads CASSLVGRSGSEQYF. For the CDR3, the DNA is TGCGCCAGCAGCTTGGTCGGACGGTCCGGCTCCGAGCAGTACTTC. Full variable domain (rest looked up from reference TRBV5-1 and TRBJ2-7): KAGVTQTPRYLIKTRGQQVTLSCSPISGHRSVSWYQQTPGQGLQFLFEYFSETQRNKGNFPGRFSGRQFSNSRSEMNVSTLELGDSALYLCASSLVGRSGSEQYFGPGTRLTVT.

This clonotype was counted at least ten times. The chain recombines TRBV28 with TRBJ2-1; weak D call: TRBD1 (5 bases). The ends were cut back, 5 bases at V and 5 bases at J, with 16 bases in the middle. The CDR3 runs 15 residues. CDR1 and CDR2 (germline): MDHEN, SYDVKM. This CDR3 is CASSPPGQRDNEQFF. The CDR3, as DNA: TGTGCCAGCAGTCCCCCAGGGCAGAGAGACAATGAGCAGTTCTTC.

This clonotype was detected ten times or more. The rearrangement joins TRBV6-1 to TRBJ2-6, with D possibly matching TRBD1 (5 bases). CDR3 length equals 15 residues. Germline CDR1 is MNHNS and CDR2 is SASEGT. V was cut by 6 bases and J by 0 bases, with 9 bases left in between. CDR3: CASSDDSSGANVLTF. In nucleotides, the CDR3 is TGTGCCAGCAGCGATGACAGCTCTGGGGCCAACGTCCTGACTTTC.

The V gene is TRBV20-1, the J gene TRBJ2-3, with D hard to call. The V gene's germline CDR1 is DFQATT and CDR2 SNEGSKA (reference sequence). The CDR3 has 14 residues. V lost 6 bases and J 4 bases, leaving 17 bases between the germline ends. CDR3 residues: CSAHWPGVADTQYF. CDR3 nucleotide sequence: TGCAGTGCCCACTGGCCAGGAGTGGCAGATACGCAGTATTTT.

This clonotype has more than one count but fewer than ten. The V call is TRBV10-3, the J call TRBJ1-5; D is undetermined. Deletions cut 0 bases from V and 6 bases from J, with 9 bases between. CDR1 is ENHRY, CDR2 SYGVKD, per germline. The CDR3 covers 14 residues. CDR3 bases: TGTGCCATCAGTGAGTCCGTAGAGGCTCAGCCCCAGCATTTT. Encoded protein: CAISESVEAQPQHF.

This clonotype was counted many times. The rearrangement joins TRBV27 to TRBJ2-1; D might be TRBD1 or TRBD2, each matching 7 bases. This CDR3 is 16 amino acids long. CDR1 and CDR2 from the germline V gene are MNHEY and SMNVEV (reference sequence). The germline V and J ends were trimmed by 5 bases and 5 bases, with 19 bases remaining between them. The CDR3 DNA reads as TGTGCCAGCAGTCAGAGGGGGGGACAGTTCAACAATGAGCAGTTCTTC. Protein: CASSQRGGQFNNEQFF.

The V gene is TRBV12-3 or TRBV12-4, the J gene TRBJ2-1; D is unclear. There are 15 residues in the CDR3. V was pared by 3 bases and J by 0 bases, with 9 bases between. The CDR3 here is CASSFRQSSYNEQFF. The CDR3 region has the DNA TGTGCCAGCAGTTTCAGGCAGAGCTCCTACAATGAGCAGTTCTTC.

V and J are TRBV7-9 and TRBJ2-7; 10 bases map to TRBD1. Germline assignment: CDR1 SEHNR and CDR2 FQNEAQ (reference sequence). Trimming cost V 2 bases and J 2 bases; bases outside gene matches: 9. The CDR3 spans 17 residues. CDR3: CASSLLALGQGTYEQYF. The CDR3 DNA follows: TGTGCCAGCAGCTTATTGGCTTTGGGACAGGGGACCTACGAGCAGTACTTC.

This clonotype showed up many times. V gene TRBV11-2 combines with J gene TRBJ1-3; no clear D gene. This CDR3 spans 16 amino acids. The germline gives CDR1 SGHAT, CDR2 FQNNGV. V dropped 0 bases and J dropped 2 bases, with 11 bases sitting between them. The CDR3 is CASSLDSGVTGNTIYF. CDR3 DNA sequence: TGTGCCAGCAGCTTAGATTCTGGGGTAACTGGAAACACCATATATTTT.

This clonotype was seen ten or more times. This chain connects TRBV6-2 or TRBV6-3 to TRBJ2-3, with 8 bases identical to TRBD1. Per germline, CDR1 MNHEY and CDR2 SVGEGT. The CDR3 spans 15 residues. V gave up 7 bases and J gave up 4 bases; unmatched junction bases: 10. The CDR3 DNA reads TGTGCCAGCAATGCAGGACAGGGAGGTGCAGATACGCAGTATTTT. Translation: CASNAGQGGADTQYF.

There are many counts of this clonotype. This sequence joins TRBV27 and TRBJ1-5; weak D call: TRBD1 (5 bases). This CDR3 comprises 14 residues. Trimming took off 2 bases at V and 5 bases at J, with 10 bases between the two ends. Looked up from germline, CDR1 is MNHEY and CDR2 is SMNVEV (reference sequence). The CDR3 protein is CASSLQGGHQPQHF. The CDR3 nucleotides read TGTGCCAGCAGTTTACAGGGTGGACATCAGCCCCAGCATTTT.

This clonotype was detected many times. In nucleotides, the CDR3 is TGTGCCACCCAGACTAGCGGGAACTACGAGCAGTACTTC. This gives the protein CATQTSGNYEQYF. The chain combines TRBV10-3 with TRBJ2-7, with 11 bases matching TRBD2. This CDR3 is built from 13 residues. The J segment lost 3 bases and the V segment lost 10 bases, leaving 5 bases of the junction unmatched. Germline V CDR1 and CDR2: ENHRY, SYGVKD.

This clonotype was observed a few times. This chain uses TRBV27 with TRBJ2-1; D possibly matches TRBD1 or TRBD2 (5 bases each). V gave up 5 bases and J gave up 7 bases, with 15 bases separating them. Germline V gene data show CDR1 as MNHEY and CDR2 as SMNVEV (reference sequence). This CDR3 is built from 14 residues. In DNA form, the CDR3 reads TGTGCCAGCAGTCATGACAGAGGGACGAATGAGCAGTTCTTC. Residues: CASSHDRGTNEQFF.

J is TRBJ1-1 and V is TRBV7-2; D remains ambiguous. In germline, CDR1 is SGHTA, CDR2 FQGNSA. The germline V and J ends were trimmed by 3 bases and 0 bases, with 17 bases remaining between them. The CDR3 loop spans 17 amino acids. CDR3 sequence reads: CASSFSGVVGVNTEAFF. As DNA, the CDR3 is TGTGCCAGCAGCTTTTCGGGTGTCGTTGGGGTGAACACTGAAGCTTTCTTT.

This clonotype was recorded at least ten times. The V call is TRBV12-3 or TRBV12-4, the J call TRBJ1-5; unclear D gene. The V gene lost 1 base and the J gene lost 9 bases, with 16 bases spanning the gap. The CDR3 has 15 residues. The CDR3 sequence: CASSLVAGSRGPQHF. In DNA form, the CDR3 reads TGTGCCAGCAGTTTAGTTGCGGGTAGCCGTGGGCCCCAGCATTTT.

This clonotype was recorded at least ten times. V is TRBV28 and J is TRBJ1-4; possibly TRBD1 for D (5 bases). The CDR3 extends over 16 amino acids. V was cut by 7 bases and J by 6 bases, with 21 bases left in between. Germline CDR1 MDHEN, CDR2 SYDVKM. CDR3 region: CASTKWMGGGDEKLFF. The CDR3 nucleotides are TGTGCCAGCACCAAGTGGATGGGTGGGGGTGATGAAAAACTGTTTTTT.

This clonotype was seen a few times. The rearrangement joins TRBV5-1 to TRBJ2-5; tentative D call: TRBD2 (6 bases). V was shortened by 5 bases and J by 6 bases, with 11 bases between the two germline ends. The CDR3 has 12 residues. CDR1 and CDR2 from the germline V gene are SGHRS and YFSETQ. Here the CDR3 DNA reads TGCGCCAGCAGATGGGACTCCCAGACCCAGTACTTC. Encoded protein: CASRWDSQTQYF.

Remarks on this clonotype: One junction end disagrees with the germline gene, perhaps due to a read error. CDR3: CATSVSVTENNEQFF. DNA of the CDR3: TGTGCCACCAGTGTTAGTGTGACAGAAAACAATGAGCAGTTCTTC. This chain links TRBV10-3 with TRBJ2-1; the D gene is possibly TRBD1 (5 bases). This CDR3 is 15 amino acids long. From germline, CDR1 is ENHRY and CDR2 SYGVKD.

This clonotype showed up just a few times. The CDR3 protein is CSAISGMGRETQYF. The CDR3 region has the DNA TGCAGTGCTATTAGCGGGATGGGGAGAGAGACCCAGTACTTC. This chain connects TRBV20-1 to TRBJ2-5; 8 positions agree with TRBD2. Germline CDR1 is DFQATT and CDR2 is SNEGSKA (reference sequence). This CDR3 has 14 residues. V was clipped by 4 bases and J by 4 bases; unmatched bases: 8.

The genes are TRBV10-3 and TRBJ2-1; 7 bases map to TRBD2. Trimming took 5 bases from V and 0 from J; bases not matched to a gene: 13. CDR3 length: 18 amino acids. Germline CDR1 and CDR2: ENHRY and SYGVKD. The CDR3 region is CAISLRRAGPSSYNEQFF. The CDR3 DNA sequence: TGTGCCATCAGTCTCCGACGAGCGGGACCAAGCTCCTACAATGAGCAGTTCTTC.